These 24 T cell receptor beta chains originate from one sample sequenced in a study of OX40 agonist ivuxolimab in advanced cancers. Some clones are missing from TCRdb's copy, which holds only in-frame ones; the method was immunoSEQ multiplex PCR. The sample carries about 99,000 clones, about 91% recorded once. The sample in question was CD4+ or CD8+ T cells sorted from blood, obtained in a trial of the OX40 agonist ivuxolimab. The receptors were sampled from an adult with an advanced solid tumor such as melanoma, head and neck, liver or kidney cancer.

V usage is TRBV7-9 and J usage is TRBJ2-7, with TRBD2 matching over 7 bases. CDR3 length: 15 residues. Germline lookup yields CDR1 SEHNR and CDR2 FQNEAQ (reference sequence). V lost 6 bases and J lost 3; bases outside the gene matches: 11. CDR3 sequence reads: CASRSSGADFYEQYF. The CDR3 coding sequence is TGTGCCAGCAGATCCAGCGGGGCGGATTTCTACGAGCAGTACTTC. Together with reference TRBV7-9 and TRBJ2-7, the CDR3 gives the full variable domain: DTGVSQNPRHKITKRGQNVTFRCDPISEHNRLYWYRQTLGQGPEFLTYFQNEAQLEKSRLLSDRFSAERPKGSFSTLEIQRTEQGDSAMYLCASRSSGADFYEQYFGPGTRLTVT.

This chain uses TRBV15 with TRBJ1-5; D perhaps matches TRBD1 (6 bases). CDR1 is LNHNV, CDR2 YYDKDF, per germline (reference sequence). V dropped 3 bases and J dropped 6 bases, with 12 bases sitting between them. CDR3 length equals 14 residues. The CDR3 loop reads CATSRYRVAQPQHF. CDR3 bases: TGTGCCACCAGCAGGTACAGGGTCGCTCAGCCCCAGCATTTT. The whole variable domain, filled in from reference TRBV15 and TRBJ1-5, reads DAMVIQNPRYQVTQFGKPVTLSCSQTLNHNVMYWYQQKSSQAPKLLFHYYDKDFNNEADTPDNFQSRRPNTSFCFLDIRSPGLGDTAMYLCATSRYRVAQPQHFGDGTRLSIL.

The chain couples TRBV6-5 to TRBJ1-5, with 8 bases aligning to TRBD1. With V trimmed by 6 bases and J by 6 bases, 7 bases remained unmatched. Germline V gives CDR1 MNHEY, CDR2 SVGAGI. The CDR3 extends over 14 amino acids. CDR3 nucleotides: TGTGCCAGCAGACTCATGACAGGGGCTCAGCCCCAGCATTTT. Amino acids: CASRLMTGAQPQHF.

The rearrangement joins TRBV7-8 to TRBJ2-7; 9 bases fit TRBD2. Trimming removed 0 bases from V and 2 bases from J; junction bases left unmatched: 5. CDR3 length: 16 residues. Germline V gene sequence: CDR1 SGHVS, CDR2 FQNEAQ. CDR3 loop: CASSLAGGGGAYEQYF. DNA for the CDR3: TGTGCCAGCAGCTTAGCAGGAGGCGGGGGGGCCTACGAGCAGTACTTC.

V usage is TRBV11-2 and J usage is TRBJ2-1, with D unresolved. Trimming removed 1 base from V and 10 bases from J, with 5 bases in between. The CDR3 has 11 amino acids. The germline CDR1 and CDR2 sequences are SGHAT and FQNNGV. The CDR3 sequence is CASSLVREQFF. In DNA, the CDR3 is TGTGCCAGCAGCTTAGTGAGGGAGCAGTTCTTC.

The chain combines TRBV4-2 with TRBJ1-4; 8 bases are a match to TRBD1. The CDR3 extends over 14 amino acids. The V gene end was trimmed by 3 bases and the J gene end by 3 bases; junction bases not matched to a gene: 0. Per the germline V gene, CDR1 is LGHNA and CDR2 is YNFKEQ. CDR3 loop: CASSQDRANEKLFF. The CDR3, as DNA: TGTGCCAGCAGCCAGGACAGGGCTAATGAAAAACTGTTTTTT.

This chain links TRBV7-4 with TRBJ2-3; D could derive from TRBD1 or TRBD2 (5 bases each). The V end lost 4 bases, the J end lost 3 bases, and 26 bases lay between the germline ends. This CDR3 has 19 amino acids. Germline V gene data show CDR1 as SGHVT and CDR2 as SQSDAQ. CDR3 nucleotides: TGTGCCAGCAGCTCATTTTGCGGCCCTATTCTAGCAGGGACAGATACGCAGTATTTT. It encodes CASSSFCGPILAGTDTQYF.

This chain connects TRBV19 to TRBJ1-5; no clear D. Germline V gene lookup returns CDR1 LNHDA and CDR2 SQIVND (reference sequence). The CDR3 runs 15 residues. V lost 7 bases and J 0 bases, leaving 13 bases between the germline ends. The CDR3 is CASNPWQFSNQPQHF. CDR3 DNA sequence: TGTGCCAGTAATCCCTGGCAGTTTAGCAATCAGCCCCAGCATTTT.

This sequence joins TRBV11-3 and TRBJ2-2, with a tentative D call TRBD2 (6 bases). The germline gives CDR1 SGHNT, CDR2 YENEEA. The CDR3 sequence is 13 residues long. Trimming removed 5 bases from V and 7 bases from J, with 11 bases in between. As DNA, the CDR3 is TGTGCCAGCAGCGTGGGAGGTAGCGGGGAGCTGTTTTTT. It encodes CASSVGGSGELFF.

The rearrangement joins TRBV18 to TRBJ2-1; D remains ambiguous. This CDR3 contains 11 residues. Germline-derived CDR1 and CDR2 are KGHSH and LQKENI. V lost 4 bases, J lost 6 bases, and 4 bases lay in between. CDR3 in amino acids: CASSQGNEQFF. The CDR3 DNA sequence: TGTGCCAGCTCACAAGGCAATGAGCAGTTCTTC.

The chain combines TRBV11-2 with TRBJ1-1; possible D gene TRBD1, 5 bases. There are 15 residues in the CDR3. Trimming removed 5 bases at V and 0 bases at J, with 13 bases between. CDR1 and CDR2 from the germline V gene are SGHAT and FQNNGV. DNA of the CDR3: TGTGCCAGCAGCCGCTCCGGGACCCTGAACACTGAAGCTTTCTTT. This translates into CASSRSGTLNTEAFF.

V and J are TRBV21-1 and TRBJ2-5; whether TRBD2, the table's D call, matches the DNA was not checked. With the DNA end fitting TRBJ2-7 better, the J assignment may be wrong. TRBV21-1 is assigned pseudogene status. This CDR3 region has 13 residues. The chain's CDR3 is CASRVAGTYEQYF. In nucleotides, the CDR3 is TGTGCCAGCCGGGTAGCGGGAACCTACGAGCAGTACTTC.

This clone was observed once. The rearrangement uses TRBV2 and TRBJ2-1; 16 bases agree with TRBD2. V shed 5 bases and J 9 bases; nucleotides not matched to a gene: 7. The CDR3 is 16 amino acids. Germline loops: CDR1 SNHLY, CDR2 FYNNEI. The CDR3 bases are TGTGCCAGCAGTCCTGGGACTAGCGGGAGGGCCAGTGAGCAGTTCTTC. This sequence encodes CASSPGTSGRASEQFF.

DNA of the CDR3: TGTGCCAGCAGTTTATATCCAGGGGGCAGGCAGCCCCAGCATTTT. Amino acids: CASSLYPGGRQPQHF. The rearrangement links TRBV27 to TRBJ1-5, with 8 bases identical to TRBD1. This CDR3 comprises 15 residues. J was trimmed by 7 bases and V by 1 base; bases with no gene match: 6. Germline CDR1 reads MNHEY; CDR2 reads SMNVEV (reference sequence).

The rearrangement uses TRBV4-2 and TRBJ1-6; D not resolved. Trimming stripped 4 bases from V and 3 bases from J, with 10 bases between. This CDR3 is 15 amino acids long. Germline V CDR1 and CDR2: LGHNA, YNFKEQ. In DNA, the CDR3 is TGTGCCAGCAGCCCAGACCGGAGCTATAATTCACCCCTCCACTTT. Protein product: CASSPDRSYNSPLHF.

The genes are TRBV11-3 and TRBJ2-7; 8 nucleotides line up with TRBD1. Per the germline V gene, CDR1 is SGHNT and CDR2 is YENEEA. Trimming cost V 5 bases and J 8 bases; bases outside gene matches: 8. The CDR3 length is 13 residues. The CDR3 nucleotides are TGTGCCAGCAGCCCGACCGGGACAGGCCAGCAGTACTTC. It codes for CASSPTGTGQQYF.

The chain's CDR3 is CASSLDSGRVQYF. The CDR3 bases are TGTGCCAGCAGCTTGGATAGCGGGAGGGTTCAGTACTTC. This chain connects TRBV5-4 to TRBJ2-7; 11 nucleotides agree with TRBD2. The CDR3 covers 13 residues. V gave up 0 bases and J gave up 10 bases; unmatched junction bases: 3. The germline V gene has CDR1 SGHNT and CDR2 YYREEE (reference sequence).

V usage is TRBV7-3 and J usage is TRBJ2-1; TRBD2 aligns across 13 bases. Germline V gives CDR1 SGHTA, CDR2 FQGTGA. This CDR3 has 17 residues. With V trimmed by 5 bases and J by 4 bases, 8 bases remained unmatched. In DNA form, the CDR3 reads TGTGCCAGCAGCCAGGGGACTAGCGGGGAGTGGTACAATGAGCAGTTCTTC. Its translation is CASSQGTSGEWYNEQFF.

The genes are TRBV28 and TRBJ2-7; 7 bases are shared with TRBD2. The trim removed 3 bases at V and 1 base at J, leaving 6 bases unmatched. Germline lookup yields CDR1 MDHEN and CDR2 SYDVKM. The CDR3 loop spans 15 amino acids. This CDR3 is CASSLGGVGSYEQYF. The CDR3 nucleotides read TGTGCCAGCAGTTTGGGGGGGGTTGGATCCTACGAGCAGTACTTC.

The chain carries TRBV6-6 and TRBJ2-1; 12 bases line up with TRBD2. With V trimmed by 5 bases and J by 2 bases, 1 base remained unmatched. The CDR3 consists of 15 residues. Germline values: CDR1 MNHNY, CDR2 SVGAGI (reference sequence). CDR3 sequence reads: CASSRTSGTYNEQFF. The CDR3 nucleotides are TGTGCCAGCAGTCGGACTAGCGGGACCTACAATGAGCAGTTCTTC.

The gene calls are TRBV18 and TRBJ1-5; D may be TRBD1 (5 bases). Germline assignment: CDR1 KGHSH and CDR2 LQKENI. CDR3 size: 14 residues. V was trimmed by 4 bases and J by 7 bases, leaving 14 bases between them. CDR3 DNA: TGTGCCAGCTCACTCGCGGGGGTCGGCCAGCCCCAGCATTTT. Translation gives CASSLAGVGQPQHF.

The J gene is TRBJ1-2, the V gene TRBV6-5, with a possible D match to TRBD1 (6 bases). V lost 7 bases and J 4 bases, leaving 16 bases between the germline ends. Germline CDR1 reads MNHEY; CDR2 reads SVGAGI. The CDR3 spans 14 residues. CDR3: CASTSMGAGYGYTF. CDR3 coding DNA: TGTGCCAGCACCTCGATGGGGGCCGGCTATGGCTACACCTTC.

The CDR3 sequence is CASSIATSGNEQFF. The CDR3 bases are TGTGCCAGTAGTATAGCTACTAGCGGCAATGAGCAGTTCTTC. The chain has TRBV19 and TRBJ2-1, with 8 bases matching TRBD2. Per germline, CDR1 LNHDA and CDR2 SQIVND (reference sequence). With 1 base clipped from V and 6 bases from J, the junction kept 2 bases outside the gene matches. This CDR3 is built from 14 residues.

This chain links TRBV2 with TRBJ1-5, with D possibly being TRBD1 (6 bases). This CDR3 has 15 residues. Deletions cut 5 bases from V and 4 bases from J, with 15 bases between. Germline loops: CDR1 SNHLY, CDR2 FYNNEI. CDR3 nucleotide sequence: TGTGCCAGCAGTTCCCAGGCAGGGGTTAATCAGCCCCAGCATTTT. Translated, it gives CASSSQAGVNQPQHF. Full variable domain (remainder filled in from reference TRBV2 and TRBJ1-5): EPEVTQTPSHQVTQMGQEVILRCVPISNHLYFYWYRQILGQKVEFLVSFYNNEISEKSEIFDDQFSVERPDGSNFTLKIRSTKLEDSAMYFCASSSQAGVNQPQHFGDGTRLSIL.